Detailed here is one TCR beta chain. Each of the donors was a healthy bone marrow donor. Donors had nominal health at sampling but likely had unrecorded immune exposures. This sample stems from a study of cytomegalovirus exposure and HLA in healthy donors. PCR used 60 Vbeta primers and 13 Jbeta primers. Repertoires were generated with immunoSEQ multiplex PCR, while TCRdb's copy carries only in-frame clones and drops some. The table lists more than 90,000 clones, about 79% of them singletons. The sample comprised PBMCs. This receptor was taken from a man aged 50 or older in good health and CMV-seronegative.

CDR3 sequence: CATSIGSLSRDEKLFF. The CDR3 DNA follows: TGTGCCACCAGCATCGGGAGTCTGTCTCGGGATGAAAAACTGTTTTTT. J is TRBJ1-4 and V is TRBV15; unclear D gene. Trimming left V 4 bases short and J 6 bases short, with 18 bases between. This CDR3 comprises 16 residues. Germline values: CDR1 LNHNV, CDR2 YYDKDF (reference sequence).